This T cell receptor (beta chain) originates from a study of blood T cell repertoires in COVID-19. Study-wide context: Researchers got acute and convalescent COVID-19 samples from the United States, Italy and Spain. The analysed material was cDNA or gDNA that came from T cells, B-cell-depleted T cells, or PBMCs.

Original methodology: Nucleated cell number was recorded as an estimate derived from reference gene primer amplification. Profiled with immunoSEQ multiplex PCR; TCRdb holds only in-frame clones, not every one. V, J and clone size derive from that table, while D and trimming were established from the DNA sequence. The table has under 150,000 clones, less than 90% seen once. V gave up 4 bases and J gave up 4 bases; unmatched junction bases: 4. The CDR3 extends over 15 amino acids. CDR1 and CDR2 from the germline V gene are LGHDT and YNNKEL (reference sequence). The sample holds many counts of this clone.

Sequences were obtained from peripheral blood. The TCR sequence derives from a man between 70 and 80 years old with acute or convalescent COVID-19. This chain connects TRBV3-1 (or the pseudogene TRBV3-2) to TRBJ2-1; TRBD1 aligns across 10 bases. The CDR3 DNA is TGTGCCAGCAGCCTACCGGGACAGGGGTACAATGAGCAGTTCTTC. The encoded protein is CASSLPGQGYNEQFF.